These T cell receptor beta chains were read from a single sample in a study of Ad26.COV2.S vaccination and SARS-CoV-2 variants. TCRdb's copy holds only in-frame clones and misses some; the assay was immunoSEQ multiplex PCR. The data show more than 120,000 clones, more than 80% seen once. Source: peripheral blood, taken after recovery from COVID-19. The receptors originated from a human donor who had recovered from COVID-19. Both conserved end residues are part of each CDR3. D genes are given only for firm matches. The size field is filled for only some rows; it gives once, few, many or a size class.

few	TRBV28	14	TRBD2	TRBJ2-1	CASSLLAGDNEQFF	TGTGCCAGCAGTTTGCTAGCGGGGGACAATGAGCAGTTCTTC
-	TRBV9	13	-	TRBJ1-5	CASSVAVGQPQHF	TGTGCCAGCAGCGTAGCTGTAGGGCAGCCCCAGCATTTT
-	TRBV7-2	15	-	TRBJ2-7	CASSGGGGAGYEQYF	TGTGCCAGCAGTGGAGGGGGCGGGGCCGGCTACGAGCAGTACTTC
-	TRBV12-5	13	-	TRBJ2-7	CASGPLEGYEQYF	TGTGCTAGTGGTCCCTTAGAGGGGTACGAGCAGTACTTC
-	TRBV7-2	16	TRBD1	TRBJ1-1	CASSFRTGVLGTEAFF	TGTGCCAGCAGCTTTAGGACAGGGGTACTGGGCACTGAAGCTTTCTTT
-	TRBV5-6	15	-	TRBJ2-4	CASSYNQGNQNIQYF	TGTGCCAGCAGCTATAATCAGGGGAACCAAAACATTCAGTACTTC
-	TRBV28	14	-	TRBJ2-3	CASSSGSSADTQYF	TGTGCCAGCAGTTCAGGCTCCTCCGCAGATACGCAGTATTTT
once	TRBV29-1	14	-	TRBJ2-1	CSAGSAVYHNEQFF	TGCAGCGCCGGGTCTGCGGTATACCACAATGAGCAGTTCTTC
-	TRBV11-2	16	TRBD1	TRBJ1-1	CASSQSFDRENTEAFF	TGTGCCAGCAGCCAATCGTTCGACAGGGAGAACACTGAAGCTTTCTTT
-	TRBV5-6	13	-	TRBJ2-5	CASNPTGQETQYF	TGTGCCAGCAACCCGACAGGACAAGAGACCCAGTACTTC
-	TRBV6-6	14	TRBD1	TRBJ2-7	CASSQTGTGYEQYF	TGTGCCAGCAGTCAGACCGGGACAGGGTACGAGCAGTACTTC
-	TRBV18	13	-	TRBJ1-1	CASSPSENTEAFF	TGTGCCAGCTCACCCTCGGAGAACACTGAAGCTTTCTTT
once	TRBV5-1	13	-	TRBJ2-5	CASSLGEIETQYF	TGCGCCAGCAGCTTGGGGGAGATAGAGACCCAGTACTTC
-	TRBV2	16	-	TRBJ1-5	CASRDIMGNSNQPQHF	TGTGCCAGCAGGGACATTATGGGTAATAGCAATCAGCCCCAGCATTTT
-	TRBV7-8	15	-	TRBJ2-6	CASRASRSGANVLTF	TGTGCCAGCAGGGCTTCGCGCTCTGGGGCCAACGTCCTGACTTTC
-	TRBV11-2	18	-	TRBJ2-7	CASSSLGRARGSSYEQYF	TGTGCCAGCAGCTCACTAGGTAGGGCACGCGGCAGCTCCTACGAGCAGTACTTC
-	TRBV6-5	16	-	TRBJ2-1	CASSYWAGASDDEQFF	TGTGCCAGCAGTTATTGGGCGGGGGCGAGCGACGATGAGCAGTTCTTC
once	TRBV19	15	-	TRBJ2-5	CASSTHFWGFGTQYF	TGTGCCAGTAGTACCCACTTCTGGGGGTTTGGGACCCAGTACTTC
-	TRBV2	18	TRBD1	TRBJ2-2	CASSEVGQGIVNTGELFF	TGTGCCAGCAGTGAAGTTGGACAGGGGATTGTGAACACCGGGGAGCTGTTTTTT
once	TRBV12-5	13	-	TRBJ1-1	CASGLGLNTEAFF	TGTGCTAGTGGTTTGGGGTTGAACACTGAAGCTTTCTTT
-	TRBV9	14	TRBD1	TRBJ1-2	CASRRQGSASGYTF	TGTGCCAGCAGAAGACAGGGTTCCGCTAGTGGCTACACCTTC
-	TRBV7-2	16	-	TRBJ2-5	CASSLPRLPGGETQYF	TGTGCCAGCAGCCTTCCCCGGTTGCCCGGCGGGGAGACCCAGTACTTC
-	TRBV27	13	-	TRBJ2-7	CASSFGRGYEQYF	TGTGCCAGCAGTTTCGGACGGGGGTACGAGCAGTACTTC
-	TRBV28	16	-	TRBJ2-7	CASSFSPTFGQSLVNF	TGTGCCAGCAGTTTTTCACCTACTTTTGGACAGAGTTTGGTGAACTTC
-	TRBV30	12	TRBD1	TRBJ1-2	CAWSLGGGGYTF	TGTGCCTGGAGCCTAGGGGGCGGGGGCTACACCTTC